This T cell receptor beta chain was documented in a study of blood T cell repertoires in COVID-19 (dated by TCRdb to 2019 to 2021). Turning to the overall study: The collaborator samples originated in the United States, Italy and Spain and spanned the acute and convalescent phases of COVID-19. Where HLA class I and class II types were available, the types were taken from metadata supplied by the sample provider, not from assay-based typing. The dataset comprised deeply sampled blood TCRbeta repertoires from subjects exposed to, actively infected with, or recovered from COVID-19. The repertoires were made available in a free public database intended to serve as a resource for research on the immune response to SARS-CoV-2. Sample metadata almost always included a de-identified subject ID, COVID-19 status, age in years and sex. The prospective study material was composed of cDNA or gDNA derived from T cells, B-cell-depleted T cells, or PBMCs. Samples were obtained from the ongoing ImmuneRACE study (first 160 participants) and from some 1,200 subjects provided by 6 global collaborators.

Enrolling through a virtual design, the prospective study's participants ranged in age from roughly 18 to 95 years and lived across roughly 24 United States geographic areas. To assign participants to cohorts, the prospective study relied on clinical history that participants themselves reported in a screening survey and a study questionnaire. ImmuneRACE Cohort 3 recovered participants were defined by two consecutive negative NP/OP PCR tests, healthcare professional clearance, or symptom resolution. Mobile phlebotomists in the prospective study collected whole blood, serum and a nasopharyngeal or oropharyngeal swab from every participant. Prospective study participants could optionally give additional blood draws and questionnaires over an approximately two-month period. Blood samples from the prospective study were shipped frozen or at room temperature prior to DNA extraction. CDR1 and CDR2 (SGHRS, YFSETQ) derive from the germline V gene. The CDR3 starts with the cysteine, ends with the phenylalanine, and has 16 residues. Just CDR3 DNA is preserved here, 48 bases in frame from base 1. V sheds 3 bases and J sheds 3 bases, leaving 15 bases between their ends.

A word on this clone: Its antigen remains undetermined. The sample holds no much larger clone one base away, and base qualities are not on file.

Paper-wide results and their limitations: The amount of clinical and demographic metadata varied by source and participant and was provided uncurated.

TCRbeta CDR3 regions were amplified from genomic DNA using the immunoSEQ Assay, a bias-controlled multiplex PCR. The paper's data handling went like this. The number of nucleated cells in each sample was estimated from the amplification of reference gene primers within the assay. To quantify the absolute abundance of each unique TCRbeta CDR3 rearrangement, sequence reads were collapsed and filtered. For each sample, productive Simpson clonality was calculated as the square root of Simpson's diversity index over productive rearrangements. TCRdb obtained this table from immuneACCESS and retained in-frame rearrangements with V and J assigned. These tables miss some clones; where compared with another copy, unresolved V genes account for less than half of the shortfall, and the remainder is unexplained. V and J calls plus clone size are reproduced from that table; the DNA served to infer D and trimming. This sample is represented by some 180,000 clones; about 85% of them were singletons. Together, the top ten hold approximately 6.2% of the sample.

Source material: PBMCs or T cells enriched from blood (not recorded which). The clonotype was recovered from a man in his forties who had recovered from COVID-19. The V and J segments used are TRBV5-1 and TRBJ2-2; 6 matching bases give a weak D call of TRBD1. The base sequence is TGCGCCAGCAGCTCGCCCCCGGACAGCTACACCGGGGAGCTGTTTTTT. Its translation is CASSSPPDSYTGELFF. With the portions outside the CDR3 filled from the reference TRBV5-1 and TRBJ2-2 genes, the complete variable region becomes KAGVTQTPRYLIKTRGQQVTLSCSPISGHRSVSWYQQTPGQGLQFLFEYFSETQRNKGNFPGRFSGRQFSNSRSEMNVSTLELGDSALYLCASSSPPDSYTGELFFGEGSRLTVL.